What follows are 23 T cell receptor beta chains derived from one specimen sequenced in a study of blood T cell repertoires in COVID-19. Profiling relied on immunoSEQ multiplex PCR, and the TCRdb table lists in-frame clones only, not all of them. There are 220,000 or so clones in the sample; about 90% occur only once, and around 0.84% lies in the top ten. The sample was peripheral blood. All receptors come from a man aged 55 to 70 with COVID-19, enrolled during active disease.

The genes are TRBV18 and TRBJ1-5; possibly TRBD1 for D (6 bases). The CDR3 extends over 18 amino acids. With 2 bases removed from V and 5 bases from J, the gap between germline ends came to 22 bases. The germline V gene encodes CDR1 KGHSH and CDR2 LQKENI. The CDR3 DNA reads TGTGCCAGCTCACCATGGGCAGGCGTACAGGGTAGGGATCAGCCCCAGCATTTT. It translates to CASSPWAGVQGRDQPQHF.

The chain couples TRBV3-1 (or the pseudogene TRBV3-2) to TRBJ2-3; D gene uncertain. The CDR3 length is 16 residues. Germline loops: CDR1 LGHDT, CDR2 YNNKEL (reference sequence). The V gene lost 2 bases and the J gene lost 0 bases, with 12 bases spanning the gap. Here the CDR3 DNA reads TGTGCCAGCAGCCAAACGGGTCGTCCTAGCACAGATACGCAGTATTTT. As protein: CASSQTGRPSTDTQYF.

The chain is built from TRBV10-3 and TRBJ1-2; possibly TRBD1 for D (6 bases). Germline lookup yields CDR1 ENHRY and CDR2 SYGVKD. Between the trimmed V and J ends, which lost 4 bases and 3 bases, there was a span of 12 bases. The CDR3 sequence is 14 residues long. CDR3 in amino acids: CAISAGERDYGYTF. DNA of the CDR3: TGTGCCATCAGTGCAGGGGAACGGGACTATGGCTACACCTTC.

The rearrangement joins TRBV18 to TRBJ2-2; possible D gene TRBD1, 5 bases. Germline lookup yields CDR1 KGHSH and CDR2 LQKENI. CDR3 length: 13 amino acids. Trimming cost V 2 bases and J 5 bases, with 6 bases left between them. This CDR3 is CASSPDRTGELFF. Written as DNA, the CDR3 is TGTGCCAGCTCACCAGACAGAACCGGGGAGCTGTTTTTT.

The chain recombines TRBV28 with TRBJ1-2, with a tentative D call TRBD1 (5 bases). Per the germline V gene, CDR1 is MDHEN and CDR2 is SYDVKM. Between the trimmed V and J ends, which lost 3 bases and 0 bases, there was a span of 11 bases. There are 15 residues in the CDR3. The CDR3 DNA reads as TGTGCCAGCAGTTTGCCGGCAGGGACTAACTATGGCTACACCTTC. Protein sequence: CASSLPAGTNYGYTF.

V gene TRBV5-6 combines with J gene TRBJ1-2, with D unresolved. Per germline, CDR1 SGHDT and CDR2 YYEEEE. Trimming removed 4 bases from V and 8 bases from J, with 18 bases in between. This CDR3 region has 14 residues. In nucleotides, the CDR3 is TGTGCCAGCAGCGGTACAGCGGGCTTATACGGCTACACCTTC. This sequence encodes CASSGTAGLYGYTF.

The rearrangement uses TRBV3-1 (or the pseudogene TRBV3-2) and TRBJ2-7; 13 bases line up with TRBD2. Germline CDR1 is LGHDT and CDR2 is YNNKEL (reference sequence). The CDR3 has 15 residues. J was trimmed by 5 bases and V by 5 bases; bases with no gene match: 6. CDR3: CASSWTSGSRDEQYF. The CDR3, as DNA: TGTGCCAGCAGCTGGACTAGCGGGAGTCGGGACGAGCAGTACTTC.

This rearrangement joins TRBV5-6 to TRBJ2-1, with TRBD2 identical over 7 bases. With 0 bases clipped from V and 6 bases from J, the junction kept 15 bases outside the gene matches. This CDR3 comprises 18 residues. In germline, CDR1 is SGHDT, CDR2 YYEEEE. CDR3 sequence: CASSLVGLRTTEGNEQFF. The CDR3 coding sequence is TGTGCCAGCAGCTTGGTGGGACTACGGACTACGGAGGGCAATGAGCAGTTCTTC.

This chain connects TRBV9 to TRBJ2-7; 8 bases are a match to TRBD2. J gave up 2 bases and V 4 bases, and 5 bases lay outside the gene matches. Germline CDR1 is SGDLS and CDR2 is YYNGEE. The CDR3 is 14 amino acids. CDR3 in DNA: TGTGCCAGCAGCCCGGGACTAGGAACCTACGAGCAGTACTTC. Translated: CASSPGLGTYEQYF.

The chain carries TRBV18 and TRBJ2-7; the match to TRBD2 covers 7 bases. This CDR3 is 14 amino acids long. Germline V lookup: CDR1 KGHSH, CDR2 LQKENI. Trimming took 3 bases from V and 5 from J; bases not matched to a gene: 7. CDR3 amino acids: CASSPQRDGHEQYF. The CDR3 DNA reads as TGTGCCAGCTCACCTCAGCGGGACGGTCACGAGCAGTACTTC.

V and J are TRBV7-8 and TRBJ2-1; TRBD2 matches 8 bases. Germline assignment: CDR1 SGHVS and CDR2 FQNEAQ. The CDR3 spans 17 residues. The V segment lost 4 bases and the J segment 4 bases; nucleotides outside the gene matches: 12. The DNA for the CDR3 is TGTGCCAGCAGCTCACCCCGATTTGCGGGGGGATACAATGAGCAGTTCTTC. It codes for CASSSPRFAGGYNEQFF.

CDR3 protein: CAWSVQGGSEQFF. The CDR3 DNA is TGTGCCTGGAGTGTACAAGGCGGGTCCGAGCAGTTCTTC. V gene TRBV30 combines with J gene TRBJ2-1; TRBD2 might be the D (5 bases). This CDR3 has 13 amino acids. With 0 bases removed from V and 10 bases from J, the gap between germline ends came to 13 bases. Germline CDR1 is GTSNPN and CDR2 is SVGIG (reference sequence).

In DNA form, the CDR3 reads TGTGCCAGCAGCCAAGTACAGGGGGCTAACTATGGCTACACCTTC. Amino acids: CASSQVQGANYGYTF. The genes are TRBV3-1 (or the pseudogene TRBV3-2) and TRBJ1-2; TRBD1 aligns across 8 bases. V trimming: 1 base; J trimming: 0 bases; junction bases outside the gene matches: 1. The CDR3 contains 15 residues. CDR1 LGHDT and CDR2 YNNKEL come from the germline V gene (reference sequence).

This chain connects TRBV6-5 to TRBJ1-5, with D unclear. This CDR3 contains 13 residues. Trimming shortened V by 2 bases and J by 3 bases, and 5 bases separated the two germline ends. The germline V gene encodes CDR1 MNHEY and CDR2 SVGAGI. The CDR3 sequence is CASSYSPNQPQHF. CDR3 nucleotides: TGTGCCAGCAGTTACAGCCCCAATCAGCCCCAGCATTTT.

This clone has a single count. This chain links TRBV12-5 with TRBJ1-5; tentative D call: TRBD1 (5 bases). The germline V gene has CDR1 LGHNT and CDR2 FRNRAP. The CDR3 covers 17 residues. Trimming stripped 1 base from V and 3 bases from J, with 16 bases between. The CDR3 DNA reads TGTGCTAGTGGTTTGGGTACGGCAGGGCTAGACAATCAGCCCCAGCATTTT. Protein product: CASGLGTAGLDNQPQHF. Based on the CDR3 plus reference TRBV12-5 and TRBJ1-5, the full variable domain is DARVTQTPRHKVTEMGQEVTMRCQPILGHNTVFWYRQTMMQGLELLAYFRNRAPLDDSGMPKDRFSAEMPDATLATLKIQPSEPRDSAVYFCASGLGTAGLDNQPQHFGDGTRLSIL.

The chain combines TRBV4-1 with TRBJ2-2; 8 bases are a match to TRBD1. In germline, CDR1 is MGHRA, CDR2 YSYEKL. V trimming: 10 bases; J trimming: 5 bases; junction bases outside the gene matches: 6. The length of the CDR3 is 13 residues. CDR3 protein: CAKRQGNTGELFF. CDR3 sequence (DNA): TGCGCCAAGAGACAGGGGAATACCGGGGAGCTGTTTTTT.

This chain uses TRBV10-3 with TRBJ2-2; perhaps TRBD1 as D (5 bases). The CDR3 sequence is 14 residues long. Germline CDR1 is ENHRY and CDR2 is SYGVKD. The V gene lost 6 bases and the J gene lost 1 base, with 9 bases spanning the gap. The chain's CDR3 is CAIRPGQNTGELFF. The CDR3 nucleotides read TGTGCCATCAGACCCGGACAGAACACCGGGGAGCTGTTTTTT.

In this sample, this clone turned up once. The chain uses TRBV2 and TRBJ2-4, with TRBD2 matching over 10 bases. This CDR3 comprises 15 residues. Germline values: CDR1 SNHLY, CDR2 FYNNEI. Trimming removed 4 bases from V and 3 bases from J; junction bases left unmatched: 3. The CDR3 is CASSGQRGGKNIQYF. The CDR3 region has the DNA TGTGCCAGCAGTGGACAGCGGGGGGGCAAAAACATTCAGTACTTC. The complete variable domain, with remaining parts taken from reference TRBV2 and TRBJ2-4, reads EPEVTQTPSHQVTQMGQEVILRCVPISNHLYFYWYRQILGQKVEFLVSFYNNEISEKSEIFDDQFSVERPDGSNFTLKIRSTKLEDSAMYFCASSGQRGGKNIQYFGAGTRLSVL.

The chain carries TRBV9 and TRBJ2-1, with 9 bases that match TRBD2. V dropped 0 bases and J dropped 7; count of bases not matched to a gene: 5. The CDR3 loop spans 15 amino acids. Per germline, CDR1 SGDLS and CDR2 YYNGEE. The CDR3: CASSVVAGGLNEQFF. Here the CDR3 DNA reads TGTGCCAGCAGCGTAGTGGCGGGGGGGCTTAATGAGCAGTTCTTC.

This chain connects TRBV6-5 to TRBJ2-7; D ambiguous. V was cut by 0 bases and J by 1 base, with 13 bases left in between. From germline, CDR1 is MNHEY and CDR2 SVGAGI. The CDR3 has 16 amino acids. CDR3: CASSYSSRGGSYEQYF. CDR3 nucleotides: TGTGCCAGCAGTTACTCCTCTCGCGGTGGTTCCTACGAGCAGTACTTC.

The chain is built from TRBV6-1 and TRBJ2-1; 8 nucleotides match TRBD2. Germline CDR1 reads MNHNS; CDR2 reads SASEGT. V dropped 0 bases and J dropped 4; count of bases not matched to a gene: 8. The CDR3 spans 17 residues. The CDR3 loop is CASSEAGTGGYYNEQFF. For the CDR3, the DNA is TGTGCCAGCAGTGAAGCAGGAACGGGGGGGTATTACAATGAGCAGTTCTTC.

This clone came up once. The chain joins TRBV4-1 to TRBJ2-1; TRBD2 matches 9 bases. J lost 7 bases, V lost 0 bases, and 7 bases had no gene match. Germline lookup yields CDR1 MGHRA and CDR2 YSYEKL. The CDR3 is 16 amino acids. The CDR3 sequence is CASSQERGLAGNEQFF. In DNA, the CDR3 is TGCGCCAGCAGCCAAGAGCGGGGGCTAGCGGGGAATGAGCAGTTCTTC.

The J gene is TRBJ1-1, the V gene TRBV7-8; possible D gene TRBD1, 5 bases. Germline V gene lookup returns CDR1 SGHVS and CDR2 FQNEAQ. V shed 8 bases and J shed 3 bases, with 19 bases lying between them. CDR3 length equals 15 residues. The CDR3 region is CASGSYKGPYTEAFF. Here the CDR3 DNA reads TGTGCCAGCGGTAGCTATAAGGGGCCCTACACTGAAGCTTTCTTT.